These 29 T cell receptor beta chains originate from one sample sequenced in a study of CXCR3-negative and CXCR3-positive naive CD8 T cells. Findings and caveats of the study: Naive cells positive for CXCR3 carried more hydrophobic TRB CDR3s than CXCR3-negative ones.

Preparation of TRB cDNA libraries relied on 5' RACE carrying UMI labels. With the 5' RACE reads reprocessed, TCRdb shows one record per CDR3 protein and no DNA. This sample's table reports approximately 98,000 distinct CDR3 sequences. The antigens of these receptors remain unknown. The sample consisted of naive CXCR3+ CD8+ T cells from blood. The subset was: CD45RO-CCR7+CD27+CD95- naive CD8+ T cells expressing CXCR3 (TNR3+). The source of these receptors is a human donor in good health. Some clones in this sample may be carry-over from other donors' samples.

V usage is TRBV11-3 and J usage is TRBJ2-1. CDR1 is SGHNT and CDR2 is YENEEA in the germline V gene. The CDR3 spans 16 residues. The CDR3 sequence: CASSLDSGYTYNEQFF.

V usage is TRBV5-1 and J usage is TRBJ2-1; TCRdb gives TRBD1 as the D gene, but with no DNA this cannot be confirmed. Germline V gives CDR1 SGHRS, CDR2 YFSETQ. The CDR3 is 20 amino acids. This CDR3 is CASILAGDRGPSSSYNEQFF.

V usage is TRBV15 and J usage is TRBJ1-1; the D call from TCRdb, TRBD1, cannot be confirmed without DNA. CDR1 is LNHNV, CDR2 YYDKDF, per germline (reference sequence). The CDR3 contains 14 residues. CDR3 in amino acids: CATSGGHMNTEAFF.

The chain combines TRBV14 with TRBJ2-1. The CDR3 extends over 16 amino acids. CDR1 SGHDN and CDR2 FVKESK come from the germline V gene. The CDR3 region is CASSQDLASPAHEQFF.

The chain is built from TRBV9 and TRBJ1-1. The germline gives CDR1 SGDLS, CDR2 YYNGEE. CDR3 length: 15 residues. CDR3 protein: CASSEYLHGGTEAFF. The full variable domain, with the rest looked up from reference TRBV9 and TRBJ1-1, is DSGVTQTPKHLITATGQRVTLRCSPRSGDLSVYWYQQSLDQGLQFLIQYYNGEERAKGNILERFSAQQFPDLHSELNLSSLELGDSALYFCASSEYLHGGTEAFFGQGTRLTVV.

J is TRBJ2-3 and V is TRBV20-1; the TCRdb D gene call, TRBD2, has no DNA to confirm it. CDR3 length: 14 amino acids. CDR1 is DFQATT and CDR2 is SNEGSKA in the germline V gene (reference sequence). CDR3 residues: CSAPGGGAKDTQYF.

CDR3 in amino acids: CASSFGLAGGPSTDTQYF. The gene calls are TRBV7-2 and TRBJ2-3; TCRdb picks TRBD2, but there is no DNA to check that call. Germline V CDR1 and CDR2: SGHTA, FQGNSA. The CDR3 runs to 18 residues.

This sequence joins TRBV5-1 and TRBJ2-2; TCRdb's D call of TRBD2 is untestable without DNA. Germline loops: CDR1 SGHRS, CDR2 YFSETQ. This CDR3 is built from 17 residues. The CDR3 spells CASSSSRDGYDTGELFF.

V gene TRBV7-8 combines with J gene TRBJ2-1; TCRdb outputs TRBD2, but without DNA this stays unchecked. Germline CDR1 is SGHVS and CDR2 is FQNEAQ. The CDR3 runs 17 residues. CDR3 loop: CASSSGLAGGLYNEQFF.

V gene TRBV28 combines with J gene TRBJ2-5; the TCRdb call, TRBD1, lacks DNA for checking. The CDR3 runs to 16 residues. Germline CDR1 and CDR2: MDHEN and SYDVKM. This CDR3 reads CASSLTGGPHQETQYF.

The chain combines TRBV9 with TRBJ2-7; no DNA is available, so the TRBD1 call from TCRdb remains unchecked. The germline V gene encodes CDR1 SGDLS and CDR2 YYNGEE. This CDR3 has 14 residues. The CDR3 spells CASSGQAGYYEQYF.

The CDR3 is CASMTHDRAQETQYF. V and J are TRBV28 and TRBJ2-5; TCRdb outputs TRBD1, but without DNA this stays unchecked. The V gene's germline CDR1 is MDHEN and CDR2 SYDVKM. The CDR3 contains 15 residues.

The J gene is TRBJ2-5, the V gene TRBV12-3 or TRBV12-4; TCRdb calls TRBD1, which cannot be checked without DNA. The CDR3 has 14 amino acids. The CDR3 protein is CASSFTGGQETQYF.

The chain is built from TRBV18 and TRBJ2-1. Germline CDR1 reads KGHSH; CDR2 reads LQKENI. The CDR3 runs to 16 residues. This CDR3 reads CASSPPDFSNYNEQFF.

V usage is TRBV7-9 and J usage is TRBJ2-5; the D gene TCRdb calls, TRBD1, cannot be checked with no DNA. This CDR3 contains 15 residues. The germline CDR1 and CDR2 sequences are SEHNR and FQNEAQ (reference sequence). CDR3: CASSLPPGRRETQYF.

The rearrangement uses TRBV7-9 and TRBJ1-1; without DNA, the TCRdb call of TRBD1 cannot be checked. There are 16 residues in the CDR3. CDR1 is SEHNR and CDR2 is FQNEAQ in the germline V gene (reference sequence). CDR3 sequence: CASSSSLSWGGTEAFF.

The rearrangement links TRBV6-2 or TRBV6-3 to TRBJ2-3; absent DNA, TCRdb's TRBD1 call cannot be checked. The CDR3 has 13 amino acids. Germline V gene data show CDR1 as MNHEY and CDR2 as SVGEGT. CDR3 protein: CAATLGGPDTQYF.

The CDR3 sequence is CASSARGGQETQYF. V gene TRBV19 combines with J gene TRBJ2-5; there is no DNA to check the TCRdb D call of TRBD1. CDR1 and CDR2 from the germline V gene are LNHDA and SQIVND (reference sequence). This CDR3 has 14 residues.

This CDR3 reads CASSQGYIQGTEAFF. This chain uses TRBV4-3 with TRBJ1-1; with no DNA, the TCRdb D assignment of TRBD1 cannot be verified. The CDR3 is 15 residues long. Germline V gives CDR1 LGHNA, CDR2 YSLEER.

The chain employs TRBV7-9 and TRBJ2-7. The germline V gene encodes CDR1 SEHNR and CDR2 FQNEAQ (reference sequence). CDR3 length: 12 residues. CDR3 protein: CASSLAGLAQYF.

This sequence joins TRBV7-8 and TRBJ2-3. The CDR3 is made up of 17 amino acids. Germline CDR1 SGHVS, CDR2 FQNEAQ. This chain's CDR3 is CASSLGGLAASTDTQYF. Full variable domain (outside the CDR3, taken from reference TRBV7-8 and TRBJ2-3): GAGVSQSPRYKVAKRGQDVALRCDPISGHVSLFWYQQALGQGPEFLTYFQNEAQLDKSGLPSDRFFAERPEGSVSTLKIQRTQQEDSAVYLCASSLGGLAASTDTQYFGPGTRLTVL.

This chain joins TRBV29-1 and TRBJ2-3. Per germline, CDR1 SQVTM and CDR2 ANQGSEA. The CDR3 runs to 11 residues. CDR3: CSVEDGGAQYF.

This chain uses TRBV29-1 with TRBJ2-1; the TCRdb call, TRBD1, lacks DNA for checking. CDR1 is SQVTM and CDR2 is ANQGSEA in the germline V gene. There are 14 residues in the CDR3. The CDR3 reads CSVDGTGDYNEQFF.

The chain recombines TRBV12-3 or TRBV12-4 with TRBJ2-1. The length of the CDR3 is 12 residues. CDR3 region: CASSYVPNEQFF.

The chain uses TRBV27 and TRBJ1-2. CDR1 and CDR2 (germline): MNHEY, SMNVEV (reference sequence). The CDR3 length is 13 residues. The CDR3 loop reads CASSPGYNYGYTF.

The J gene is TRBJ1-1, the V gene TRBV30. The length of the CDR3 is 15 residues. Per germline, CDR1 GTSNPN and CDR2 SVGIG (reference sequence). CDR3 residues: CAWSVEPMRYTEAFF. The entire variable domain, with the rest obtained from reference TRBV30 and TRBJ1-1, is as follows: SQTIHQWPATLVQPVGSPLSLECTVEGTSNPNLYWYRQAAGRGLQLLFYSVGIGQISSEVPQNLSASRPQDRQFILSSKKLLLSDSGFYLCAWSVEPMRYTEAFFGQGTRLTVV.

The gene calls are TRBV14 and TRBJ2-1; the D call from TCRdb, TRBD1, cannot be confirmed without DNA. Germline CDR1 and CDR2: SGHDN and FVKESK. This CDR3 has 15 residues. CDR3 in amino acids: CASSQIHGTNNEQFF.

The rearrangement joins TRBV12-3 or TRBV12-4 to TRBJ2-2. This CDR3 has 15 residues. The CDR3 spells CASSLSTQHTGELFF.

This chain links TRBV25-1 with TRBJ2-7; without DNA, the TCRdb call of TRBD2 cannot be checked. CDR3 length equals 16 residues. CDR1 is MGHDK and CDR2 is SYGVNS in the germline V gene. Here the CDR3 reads CASSEYYTRLDYEQYF.